Listed here are 27 T cell receptor beta chains from one sample, sequenced in a study of blood T cell repertoires in COVID-19. Only in-frame clones appear in the TCRdb table, and some are missing; sequencing was by immunoSEQ multiplex PCR. The sample lists roughly 250,000 clones, approximately 88% occurring once. The material sequenced was PBMCs or T cells enriched from blood (not recorded which). These TCRs come from a woman in her 40s with acute COVID-19.

This chain connects TRBV28 to TRBJ1-1, with no clear D. The germline gives CDR1 MDHEN, CDR2 SYDVKM. CDR3 length: 13 amino acids. The V end lost 4 bases, the J end lost 0 bases, and 6 bases lay between the germline ends. This CDR3 is CASSSVMNTEAFF. The CDR3 DNA is TGTGCCAGCAGTTCCGTTATGAACACTGAAGCTTTCTTT.

V usage is TRBV9 and J usage is TRBJ2-4; maybe TRBD1 (5 bases). Trimming pared 2 bases from V and 5 bases from J, leaving 14 bases between. In germline, CDR1 is SGDLS, CDR2 YYNGEE. There are 15 residues in the CDR3. CDR3 protein: CASSVSGNLQNIQYF. In DNA form, the CDR3 reads TGTGCCAGCAGCGTTTCAGGGAATCTCCAAAACATTCAGTACTTC. Complete variable domain (other parts from reference TRBV9 and TRBJ2-4): DSGVTQTPKHLITATGQRVTLRCSPRSGDLSVYWYQQSLDQGLQFLIQYYNGEERAKGNILERFSAQQFPDLHSELNLSSLELGDSALYFCASSVSGNLQNIQYFGAGTRLSVL.

CDR3: CASSKDSGDTEAFF. DNA of the CDR3: TGCGCCAGCAGCAAGGACAGTGGAGACACTGAAGCTTTCTTT. The chain has TRBV5-1 and TRBJ1-1; D may be TRBD1 (6 bases). This CDR3 has 14 amino acids. The V and J ends lost 4 bases and 3 bases respectively, with 13 bases between them. Germline V CDR1 and CDR2: SGHRS, YFSETQ.

The rearrangement joins TRBV5-1 to TRBJ1-4, with a possible D match to TRBD1 (6 bases). The CDR3 is made up of 14 amino acids. Germline values: CDR1 SGHRS, CDR2 YFSETQ. The ends were cut back, 5 bases at V and 8 bases at J, with 16 bases in the middle. The CDR3 region has the DNA TGCGCCAGCAGTAGGGACACGGGAATGGAAAAACTGTTTTTT. Its translation: CASSRDTGMEKLFF. The complete variable domain, with remaining parts taken from reference TRBV5-1 and TRBJ1-4, reads KAGVTQTPRYLIKTRGQQVTLSCSPISGHRSVSWYQQTPGQGLQFLFEYFSETQRNKGNFPGRFSGRQFSNSRSEMNVSTLELGDSALYLCASSRDTGMEKLFFGSGTQLSVL.

The chain uses TRBV11-3 and TRBJ1-2; D not resolved. The CDR3 has 13 residues. Trimming removed 5 bases from V and 7 bases from J, with 14 bases in between. Per germline, CDR1 SGHNT and CDR2 YENEEA. CDR3 amino acids: CASSNSGGFGYTF. Written as DNA, the CDR3 is TGTGCCAGCAGCAATAGCGGAGGGTTTGGCTACACCTTC.

The sample holds many counts of this clone. The gene calls are TRBV11-3 and TRBJ2-2; 13 nucleotides agree with TRBD2. Trimming took 10 bases from V and 8 from J; bases not matched to a gene: 7. This CDR3 spans 14 amino acids. Germline V gene data show CDR1 as SGHNT and CDR2 as YENEEA. CDR3 bases: TGTGCCACAGGACTAGCGGGAGCTGGAGGGGAGCTGTTTTTT. Residues: CATGLAGAGGELFF. The whole variable domain, filled in from reference TRBV11-3 and TRBJ2-2, reads EAGVVQSPRYKIIEKKQPVAFWCNPISGHNTLYWYLQNLGQGPELLIRYENEEAVDDSQLPKDRFSAERLKGVDSTLKIQPAELGDSAVYLCATGLAGAGGELFFGEGSRLTVL.

The chain is built from TRBV6-1 and TRBJ2-7; the match to TRBD2 covers 9 bases. Germline V gives CDR1 MNHNS, CDR2 SASEGT. The CDR3 runs 15 residues. The chain's CDR3 is CASSEAGGTSYEQYV. The CDR3 nucleotides read TGTGCCAGCAGCGAAGCGGGAGGAACCTCCTACGAGCAGTACGTC.

This chain joins TRBV7-9 and TRBJ1-1; the D gene is possibly TRBD1 (5 bases). Trimming took 3 bases from V and 7 from J, leaving 15 bases between them. Germline-derived CDR1 and CDR2 are SEHNR and FQNEAQ (reference sequence). The CDR3 extends over 14 amino acids. The CDR3 bases are TGTGCCAGCAGCTTCACGGGGGAGTGGGATGAAGCTTTCTTT. Encoded protein: CASSFTGEWDEAFF.

V gene TRBV18 combines with J gene TRBJ2-3; 7 bases are shared with TRBD2. Germline V gene data show CDR1 as KGHSH and CDR2 as LQKENI. The CDR3 is made up of 16 amino acids. The V gene end was trimmed by 3 bases and the J gene end by 4 bases; junction bases not matched to a gene: 10. The CDR3 region has the DNA TGTGCCAGCTCACCCCGGGAGGCCGAGGGGCCAGATACGCAGTATTTT. It encodes CASSPREAEGPDTQYF.

The V and J genes are TRBV18 and TRBJ1-1; D is ambiguous. V was trimmed by 4 bases and J by 0 bases, leaving 6 bases between them. Germline V gives CDR1 KGHSH, CDR2 LQKENI. The length of the CDR3 is 13 residues. CDR3 DNA: TGTGCCAGCTCACGCGAAATGAACACTGAAGCTTTCTTT. Translated, it gives CASSREMNTEAFF.

J is TRBJ1-2 and V is TRBV15; the match to TRBD1 covers 8 bases. CDR1 and CDR2 from the germline V gene are LNHNV and YYDKDF (reference sequence). CDR3 length equals 16 residues. V shed 1 base, J shed 4 bases, and the junction held 8 bases outside the gene matches. The CDR3 here is CATSRGTGIFRYGYTF. Written as DNA, the CDR3 is TGTGCCACCAGCAGAGGGACAGGGATTTTTCGCTATGGCTACACCTTC.

The V call is TRBV5-1, the J call TRBJ1-1; TRBD1 aligns across 8 bases. The CDR3 has 14 residues. Germline values: CDR1 SGHRS, CDR2 YFSETQ. The ends lost 3 bases at V and 2 bases at J; junction bases unmatched: 3. The CDR3 protein is CASSSSGGNTEAFF. In DNA, the CDR3 is TGCGCCAGCAGCTCCTCAGGGGGCAACACTGAAGCTTTCTTT.

This chain uses TRBV18 with TRBJ2-1; a possible D gene is TRBD1 (6 bases). The CDR3 is 16 residues long. V was clipped by 0 bases and J by 7 bases, with 16 bases between them. The germline V gene encodes CDR1 KGHSH and CDR2 LQKENI. The DNA for the CDR3 is TGTGCCAGCTCACCACCTTGGGACACGGGATGGAATGAGCAGTTCTTC. This translates into CASSPPWDTGWNEQFF.

The J gene is TRBJ2-3, the V gene TRBV9, with 11 bases aligning to TRBD2. Per the germline V gene, CDR1 is SGDLS and CDR2 is YYNGEE. V dropped 3 bases and J dropped 2; count of bases not matched to a gene: 5. This CDR3 comprises 16 residues. The CDR3 coding sequence is TGTGCCAGCAGCGCCGGGACTAGCGGACTCACAGATACGCAGTATTTT. This codes for CASSAGTSGLTDTQYF.

There are a few counts of this clone. V and J are TRBV7-2 and TRBJ1-5; TRBD1 aligns across 9 bases. The germline V gene encodes CDR1 SGHTA and CDR2 FQGNSA. J gave up 11 bases and V 2 bases, and 7 bases lay outside the gene matches. The CDR3 is made up of 14 amino acids. As DNA, the CDR3 is TGTGCCAGCAGCTTACCCGGGACAGGGACAGCCCAGCATTTT. This encodes CASSLPGTGTAQHF.

The chain carries TRBV6-6 and TRBJ1-6, with 9 bases that match TRBD1. Germline V gene data show CDR1 as MNHNY and CDR2 as SVGAGI (reference sequence). The CDR3 has 17 amino acids. V shed 5 bases and J 8 bases; nucleotides not matched to a gene: 13. This chain's CDR3 is CASSLGTGFSRDSPLHF. The CDR3 bases are TGTGCCAGCAGTCTCGGGACAGGGTTCAGCCGGGATTCACCCCTCCACTTT.

This sequence joins TRBV5-4 and TRBJ1-1; tentative D call: TRBD1 (6 bases). In germline, CDR1 is SGHNT, CDR2 YYREEE (reference sequence). The length of the CDR3 is 14 residues. Trimming shortened V by 4 bases and J by 1 base, and 11 bases separated the two germline ends. CDR3 coding DNA: TGTGCCAGCAGCCTAGGGGGTGGGAACACTGAAGCTTTCTTT. Translated: CASSLGGGNTEAFF.

The CDR3 loop is CASSLRNPGRGEKLFF. CDR3 DNA: TGTGCCAGCAGCTTAAGGAATCCAGGGAGGGGCGAAAAACTGTTTTTT. The chain links TRBV7-8 to TRBJ1-4, with D perhaps TRBD1 (5 bases). Trimming pared 2 bases from V and 8 bases from J, leaving 18 bases between. Germline V gene lookup returns CDR1 SGHVS and CDR2 FQNEAQ. This CDR3 has 16 amino acids.

The chain uses TRBV11-2 and TRBJ1-1; TRBD1 agrees at 7 bases. The CDR3 consists of 15 residues. Germline CDR1 reads SGHAT; CDR2 reads FQNNGV. Unmatched junction bases numbered 9, after V lost 6 bases and J lost 2 bases. Written as DNA, the CDR3 is TGTGCCAGCAGGACAATACAGGGGACAAACACTGAAGCTTTCTTT. It yields the protein CASRTIQGTNTEAFF.

This chain joins TRBV7-8 and TRBJ2-5; 9 positions agree with TRBD2. In germline, CDR1 is SGHVS, CDR2 FQNEAQ. The CDR3 loop spans 16 amino acids. The J segment lost 4 bases and the V segment lost 5 bases, leaving 11 bases of the junction unmatched. This CDR3 is CASSPPQASGTETQYF. Here the CDR3 DNA reads TGTGCCAGCAGCCCACCCCAGGCTAGCGGGACAGAGACCCAGTACTTC.

The chain combines TRBV5-4 with TRBJ1-1; TRBD1 matches 8 bases. Trimming removed 3 bases from V and 3 bases from J; junction bases left unmatched: 7. Germline-derived CDR1 and CDR2 are SGHNT and YYREEE (reference sequence). The CDR3 spans 15 residues. The DNA of the CDR3 is TGTGCCAGCAGCTCAAACAGGGGGGGGGACACTGAAGCTTTCTTT. Its translation: CASSSNRGGDTEAFF.

V and J are TRBV10-3 and TRBJ1-3; TRBD1 matches 11 bases. Germline assignment: CDR1 ENHRY and CDR2 SYGVKD. The CDR3 loop spans 13 amino acids. Trimming took 6 bases from V and 8 from J; bases not matched to a gene: 3. The CDR3 sequence: CAIREGQGDTIYF. The CDR3, as DNA: TGTGCCATCAGGGAGGGACAGGGGGACACCATATATTTT.

The V and J genes are TRBV12-5 and TRBJ1-4; D is undetermined. This CDR3 has 14 residues. Germline CDR1 reads LGHNT; CDR2 reads FRNRAP. V gave up 5 bases and J gave up 8 bases, with 15 bases separating them. DNA for the CDR3: TGTGCTAGTGGTGGCGGGGAGCGTGGAGAAAAACTGTTTTTT. Protein: CASGGGERGEKLFF.

The chain couples TRBV19 to TRBJ2-1; D not certain. Germline V gene lookup returns CDR1 LNHDA and CDR2 SQIVND (reference sequence). V was pared by 6 bases and J by 4 bases, with 16 bases between. The length of the CDR3 is 15 residues. The CDR3 coding sequence is TGTGCCAGTAGGATGACCCCGGCGGCATACAATGAGCAGTTCTTC. This translates into CASRMTPAAYNEQFF.

In its sample, this clone was seen a few times. The V and J genes are TRBV28 and TRBJ1-3; D gene ambiguous. Trimming pared 7 bases from V and 0 bases from J, leaving 10 bases between. Germline V lookup: CDR1 MDHEN, CDR2 SYDVKM. The CDR3 runs 14 residues. CDR3: CASTLRGSGNTIYF. Written as DNA, the CDR3 is TGTGCCAGCACCCTCCGGGGCTCTGGAAACACCATATATTTT.

This sequence joins TRBV11-2 and TRBJ1-2; 8 bases map to TRBD1. The germline V gene has CDR1 SGHAT and CDR2 FQNNGV. The ends lost 4 bases at V and 3 bases at J; junction bases unmatched: 19. This CDR3 has 19 amino acids. CDR3 sequence: CASSSPQGARGRAYYGYTF. CDR3 nucleotide sequence: TGTGCCAGCAGCTCACCCCAGGGGGCGCGGGGGCGCGCGTACTATGGCTACACCTTC.

V and J are TRBV6-5 and TRBJ2-5, with a tentative D call TRBD2 (5 bases). V gave up 9 bases and J gave up 4 bases, with 15 bases separating them. Germline V lookup: CDR1 MNHEY, CDR2 SVGAGI. This CDR3 comprises 13 residues. CDR3 bases: TGTGCCAGTGGTCGGCGGGTGAGAGAGACCCAGTACTTC. Amino acid sequence: CASGRRVRETQYF.